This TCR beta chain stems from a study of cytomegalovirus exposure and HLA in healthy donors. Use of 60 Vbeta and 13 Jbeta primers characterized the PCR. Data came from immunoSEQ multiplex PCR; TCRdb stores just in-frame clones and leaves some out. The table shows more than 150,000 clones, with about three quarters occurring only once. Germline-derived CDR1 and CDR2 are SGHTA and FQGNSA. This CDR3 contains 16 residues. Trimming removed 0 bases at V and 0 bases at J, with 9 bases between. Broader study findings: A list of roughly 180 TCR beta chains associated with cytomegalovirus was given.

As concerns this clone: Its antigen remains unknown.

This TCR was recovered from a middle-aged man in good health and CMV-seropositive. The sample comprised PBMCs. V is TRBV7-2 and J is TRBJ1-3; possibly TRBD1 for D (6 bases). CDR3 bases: TGTGCCAGCAGCTTAGCAGGGACAAGCTCTGGAAACACCATATATTTT. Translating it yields CASSLAGTSSGNTIYF.